This TCR beta chain appears in the sequencing data of a study of identical twins. This CDR3 has 10 amino acids. The germline V gene has CDR1 SQVTM and CDR2 ANQGSEA. As to this clonotype: Its antigen is undetermined. An end of the junction differs from the germline gene, which may be a read error.

TCRdb re-analysed the 5' RACE reads in MiXCR, keeping a single row per CDR3 protein. In the table there are 1.5 million to 2 million distinct CDR3 sequences, around a third of which are singletons. General study points: The conclusions drew on cross-sectional statistical analysis instead of tracking the same donors. Analyses of zero insertions could be partly confounded by invariant MAIT and iNKT cells.

The sample comprised cord blood. V is TRBV29-1 and J is TRBJ2-7; a possible D gene is TRBD2 (5 bases). This receptor was identified in a newborn girl in good health. CDR3 loop: CGVGGVEQYF. The CDR3 DNA reads as TGCGGCGTAGGAGGAGTCGAGCAGTACTTC.